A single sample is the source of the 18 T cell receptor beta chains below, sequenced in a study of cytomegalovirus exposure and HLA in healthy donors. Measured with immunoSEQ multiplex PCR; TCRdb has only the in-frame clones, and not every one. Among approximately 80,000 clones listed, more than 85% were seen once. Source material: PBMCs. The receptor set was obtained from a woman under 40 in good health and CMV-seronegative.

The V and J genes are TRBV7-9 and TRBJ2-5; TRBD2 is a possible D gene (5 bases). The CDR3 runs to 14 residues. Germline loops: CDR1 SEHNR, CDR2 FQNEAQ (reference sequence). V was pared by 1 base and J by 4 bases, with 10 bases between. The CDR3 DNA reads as TGTGCCAGCAGCTTAGATACGGGAAGAGAGACCCAGTACTTC. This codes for CASSLDTGRETQYF.

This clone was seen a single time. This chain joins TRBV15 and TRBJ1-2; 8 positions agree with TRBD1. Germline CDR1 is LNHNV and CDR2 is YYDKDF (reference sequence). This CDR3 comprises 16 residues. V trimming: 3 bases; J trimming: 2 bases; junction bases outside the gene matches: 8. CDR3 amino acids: CATSRRTGRGNYGYTF. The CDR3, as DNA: TGTGCCACCAGCAGGAGGACAGGGAGGGGAAACTATGGCTACACCTTC.

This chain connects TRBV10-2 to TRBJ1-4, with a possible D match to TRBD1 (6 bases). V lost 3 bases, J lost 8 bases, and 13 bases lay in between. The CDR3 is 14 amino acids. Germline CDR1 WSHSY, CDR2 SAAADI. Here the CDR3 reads CASSDRGGTEKLFF. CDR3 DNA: TGCGCCAGCAGTGACCGGGGGGGCACGGAAAAACTGTTTTTT.

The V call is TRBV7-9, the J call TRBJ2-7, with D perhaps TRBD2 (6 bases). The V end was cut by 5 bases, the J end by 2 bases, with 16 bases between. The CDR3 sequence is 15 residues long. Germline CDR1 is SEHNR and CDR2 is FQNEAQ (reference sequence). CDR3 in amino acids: CASSPTRDWTYEQYF. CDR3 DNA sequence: TGTGCCAGCAGCCCGACCAGGGACTGGACCTACGAGCAGTACTTC.

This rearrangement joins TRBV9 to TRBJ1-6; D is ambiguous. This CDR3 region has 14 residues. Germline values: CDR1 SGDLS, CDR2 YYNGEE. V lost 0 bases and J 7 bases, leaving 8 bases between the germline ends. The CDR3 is CASSVAKENSPLHF. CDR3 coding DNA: TGTGCCAGCAGCGTAGCTAAGGAGAATTCACCCCTCCACTTT.

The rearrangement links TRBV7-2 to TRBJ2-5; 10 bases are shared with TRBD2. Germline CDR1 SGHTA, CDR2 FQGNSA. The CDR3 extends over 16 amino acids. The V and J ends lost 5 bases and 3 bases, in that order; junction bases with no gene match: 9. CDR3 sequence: CASSRREAGGKETQYF. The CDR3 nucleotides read TGTGCCAGCAGCCGGAGGGAAGCGGGGGGGAAAGAGACCCAGTACTTC.

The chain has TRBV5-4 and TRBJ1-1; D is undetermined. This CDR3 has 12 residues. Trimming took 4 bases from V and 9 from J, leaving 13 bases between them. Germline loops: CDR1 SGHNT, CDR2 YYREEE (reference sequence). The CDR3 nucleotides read TGTGCCAGCAGCCCGGGAGGCAATCAAGCTTTCTTT. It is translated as CASSPGGNQAFF.

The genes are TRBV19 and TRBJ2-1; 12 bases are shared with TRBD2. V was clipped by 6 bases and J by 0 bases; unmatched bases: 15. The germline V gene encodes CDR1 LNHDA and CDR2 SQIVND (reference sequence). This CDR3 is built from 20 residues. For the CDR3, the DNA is TGTGCCAGTAGGCAAGCCCCACTAGCGGGAGGCCAGAGCTCCTACAATGAGCAGTTCTTC. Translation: CASRQAPLAGGQSSYNEQFF.

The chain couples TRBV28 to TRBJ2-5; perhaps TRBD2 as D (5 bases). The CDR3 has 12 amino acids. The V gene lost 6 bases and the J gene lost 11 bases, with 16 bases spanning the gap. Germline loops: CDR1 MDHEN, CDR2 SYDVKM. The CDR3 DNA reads TGTGCCAGCAGCCCGCCGGGGTTTGAGCAGTACTTC. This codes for CASSPPGFEQYF.

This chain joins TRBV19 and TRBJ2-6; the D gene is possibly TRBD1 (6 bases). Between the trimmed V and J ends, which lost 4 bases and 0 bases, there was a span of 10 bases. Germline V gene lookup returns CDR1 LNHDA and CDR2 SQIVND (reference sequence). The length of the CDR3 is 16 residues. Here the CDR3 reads CASSSEQGSGANVLTF. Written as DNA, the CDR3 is TGTGCCAGTAGTAGCGAACAGGGCTCTGGGGCCAACGTCCTGACTTTC.

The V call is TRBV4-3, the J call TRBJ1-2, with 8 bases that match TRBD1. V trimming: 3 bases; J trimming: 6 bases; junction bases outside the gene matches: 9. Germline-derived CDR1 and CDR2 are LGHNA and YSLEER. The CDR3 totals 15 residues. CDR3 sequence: CASSHYTDRADGYTF. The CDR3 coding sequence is TGCGCCAGCAGCCACTACACGGACAGGGCGGATGGCTACACCTTC.

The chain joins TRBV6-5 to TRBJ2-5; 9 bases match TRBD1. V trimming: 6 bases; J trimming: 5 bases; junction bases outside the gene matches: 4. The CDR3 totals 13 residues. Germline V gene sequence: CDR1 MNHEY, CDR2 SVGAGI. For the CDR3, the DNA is TGTGCCAGCAGCGGGACAGGGACCGAGACCCAGTACTTC. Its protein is CASSGTGTETQYF.

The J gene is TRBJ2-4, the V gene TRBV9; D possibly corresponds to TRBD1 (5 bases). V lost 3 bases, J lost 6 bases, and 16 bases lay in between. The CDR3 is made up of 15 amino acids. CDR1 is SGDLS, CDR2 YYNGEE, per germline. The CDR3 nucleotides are TGTGCCAGCAGCGCCCCTCAGGGTGGTAGAAACATTCAGTACTTC. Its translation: CASSAPQGGRNIQYF.

The CDR3 loop reads CASSQLPGQGYIGGRDTQYF. In DNA, the CDR3 is TGCGCCAGCAGTCAACTCCCGGGACAGGGGTATATTGGGGGCCGGGATACGCAGTATTTT. This chain connects TRBV23-1 to TRBJ2-3; TRBD1 matches at 10 bases. TRBV23-1 is sorted into the ORF group, with uncertain function. V dropped 2 bases and J dropped 6; count of bases not matched to a gene: 20. The CDR3 loop spans 20 amino acids.

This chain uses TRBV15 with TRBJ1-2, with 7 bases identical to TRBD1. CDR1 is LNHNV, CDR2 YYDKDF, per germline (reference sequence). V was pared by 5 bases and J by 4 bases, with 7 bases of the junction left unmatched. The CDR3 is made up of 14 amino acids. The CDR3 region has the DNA TGTGCCACCAGCTTTCAAGACAGGGCCTATGGCTACACCTTC. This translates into CATSFQDRAYGYTF.

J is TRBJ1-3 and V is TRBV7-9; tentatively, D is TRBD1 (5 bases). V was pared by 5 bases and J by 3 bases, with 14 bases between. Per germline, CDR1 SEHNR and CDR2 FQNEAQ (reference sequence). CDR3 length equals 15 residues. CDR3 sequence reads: CASSAGRGLGNTIYF. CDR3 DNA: TGTGCCAGCAGCGCGGGACGGGGACTTGGAAACACCATATATTTT.

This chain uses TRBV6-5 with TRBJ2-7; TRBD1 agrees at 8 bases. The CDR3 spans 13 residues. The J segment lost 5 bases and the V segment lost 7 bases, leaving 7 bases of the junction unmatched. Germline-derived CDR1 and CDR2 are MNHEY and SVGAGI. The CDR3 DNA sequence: TGTGCCAGCACACAGACAGGGGACCACGAGCAGTACTTC. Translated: CASTQTGDHEQYF.

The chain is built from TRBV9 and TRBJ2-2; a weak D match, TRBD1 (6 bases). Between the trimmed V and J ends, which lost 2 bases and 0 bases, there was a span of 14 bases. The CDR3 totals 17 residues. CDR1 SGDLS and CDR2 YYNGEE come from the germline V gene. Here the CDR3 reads CASSVLPGTPNTGELFF. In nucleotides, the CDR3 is TGTGCCAGCAGCGTTTTACCCGGGACACCGAACACCGGGGAGCTGTTTTTT.